Included here is one T cell receptor beta chain sequence, with context. No antigen is known for it. This record comes from a study of shared clonotypes between healthy human individuals. General study findings and limits: Sample collection involved blood only; tissue repertoires are likely different.

Naivety among CD8 cells was defined by CD45RO negativity and positive CCR7 selection, thereby excluding terminally differentiated effector memory CD45RA+ cells. Trimming cost V 3 bases and J 5 bases, with 5 bases left between them. This CDR3 comprises 13 residues. The germline gives CDR1 MNHEY, CDR2 SMNVEV (reference sequence). Assay used: immunoSEQ multiplex PCR; TCRdb lists only in-frame clones, some missing. The data contain hundreds of thousands of clones, roughly 95% of them seen just once; the ten biggest clones take up 0.095% to 0.13%. The sequence was collected from a young woman in good health. V usage is TRBV27 and J usage is TRBJ1-6; no reliable D call. The sample taken for sequencing was naive CD8+ T cells sorted from blood. CDR3 amino acids: CASSLGNNSPLHF. CDR3 sequence (DNA): TGTGCCAGCAGTTTGGGCAATAATTCACCCCTCCACTTT.